These T cell receptor beta chains were read from a single sample in a study of OX40 agonist ivuxolimab in advanced cancers. The table came from immunoSEQ multiplex PCR; TCRdb's copy has only in-frame clones and leaves some out. This table holds tens of thousands of clones, roughly nine tenths found once. Sample: CD4+ or CD8+ T cells sorted from blood, taken in a trial of the OX40 agonist ivuxolimab. These receptors came from an adult with an advanced solid tumor such as melanoma, head and neck, liver or kidney cancer. CDR3s leave out the opening cysteine and the closing phenylalanine or tryptophan.

CDR3 protein	V gene	J gene
ASSPGTGSSYNEQF	TRBV7-2	TRBJ2-1
ASSFVADTQY	TRBV28	TRBJ2-3
ASSVYYSGSGTDTQY	TRBV9	TRBJ2-3
ASSPKVLGQLNTEAF	TRBV11-2	TRBJ1-1
AISLSGGNEQF	TRBV10-3	TRBJ2-1
ASSDQGSFTDTQY	TRBV6-4	TRBJ2-3
ASRRDSLTEAF	TRBV28	TRBJ1-1
ASSEAELSNTGELF	TRBV2	TRBJ2-2
ASSEYRGTGGSETQY	TRBV25-1	TRBJ2-5
ASREDTTDTQY	TRBV25-1	TRBJ2-3
ASSWGGDEQF	TRBV7-2	TRBJ2-1
ASKTLDRAGGPSSYNEQF	TRBV28	TRBJ2-1
ASSEIEQY	TRBV6-1	TRBJ2-7
ASSYGVGTSGGFSY	TRBV6-6	TRBJ2-5
AWSVTDRNTIY	TRBV30	TRBJ1-3
ASSTEGETEAF	TRBV21-1	TRBJ1-1
ASSISGTGELF	TRBV19	TRBJ2-2
ASSPWGRQDNEQF	TRBV7-3	TRBJ2-1
ASSPDLAGNTIY	TRBV28	TRBJ1-3
ASGEAGGRADTQY	TRBV5-4	TRBJ2-3
ASSSRTGPDEQF	TRBV7-3	TRBJ2-1
ASSIGRTEAF	TRBV11-2	TRBJ1-1
ASSLYASNSPLH	TRBV11-1	TRBJ1-6
ASSYLLAGAETQY	TRBV6-5	TRBJ2-5
SVVVAGRSGANVLT	TRBV29-1	TRBJ2-6
ASQLDSSYEQY	TRBV27	TRBJ2-7
ASSLLGLNTEAF	TRBV5-4	TRBJ1-1